One sample yielded the 17 T cell receptor beta chains listed below, sequenced in a study of blood T cells in healthy people across ages. Together with a sample-barcoded 5' primer, a J-beta primer mix was included in a second PCR lasting roughly 6 to 12 cycles. Each CDR3 protein gets one entry after TCRdb re-called the 5' RACE reads with MiXCR. The sample includes around 940,000 distinct CDR3 sequences, about 51% of them seen just once. Sequencing was performed on blood. The receptors originated from a woman aged 60-75 years in good health.

The chain combines TRBV20-1 with TRBJ2-3; 11 bases are a match to TRBD2. The CDR3 extends over 14 amino acids. V was pared by 7 bases and J by 4 bases, with 7 bases of the junction left unmatched. Germline V gives CDR1 DFQATT, CDR2 SNEGSKA (reference sequence). CDR3: CSVQQLAGADTQYF. DNA for the CDR3: TGCAGTGTTCAGCAACTAGCGGGGGCAGATACGCAGTATTTT.

This clonotype was recorded only once. The chain uses TRBV4-1 and TRBJ2-4; tentatively, D is TRBD1 (6 bases). The DNA end is a closer match to TRBJ2-7, so the J assignment may be wrong. CDR3 length: 14 amino acids. CDR1 is MGHRA, CDR2 YSYEKL, per germline. CDR3 sequence: CASSQAGTPYEQYF. The CDR3 nucleotides read TGCGCCAGCAGCCAAGCAGGGACACCTTACGAGCAGTACTTC.

The J gene is TRBJ2-7, the V gene TRBV7-3, with D possibly matching TRBD2 (6 bases). CDR1 and CDR2 from the germline V gene are SGHTA and FQGTGA. The CDR3 extends over 16 amino acids. V shed 1 base and J shed 0 bases, with 13 bases lying between them. The CDR3 protein is CASSLMGRGTSYEQYF. In DNA, the CDR3 is TGTGCCAGCAGCTTAATGGGGCGGGGCACCTCCTACGAGCAGTACTTC.

The chain combines TRBV4-3 with TRBJ1-6; D is possibly TRBD1 (5 bases). Trimming cost V 0 bases and J 10 bases, with 10 bases left between them. The V gene's germline CDR1 is LGHNA and CDR2 YSLEER. CDR3 length equals 14 residues. The CDR3 nucleotides read TGCGCCAGCAGCCAAGATTCAGGGCACTCACCCCTCCACTTT. Translated: CASSQDSGHSPLHF.

The chain carries TRBV20-1 and TRBJ2-5, with TRBD1 as a possible D gene (6 bases). CDR1 and CDR2 from the germline V gene are DFQATT and SNEGSKA (reference sequence). With 1 base removed from V and 4 bases from J, the gap between germline ends came to 13 bases. The CDR3 runs 14 residues. The CDR3, as DNA: TGCAGTGCTAGAGCGGGGTCGACAGGAGAGACCCAGTACTTC. It yields the protein CSARAGSTGETQYF.

The chain couples TRBV4-1 to TRBJ2-4, with D perhaps matching TRBD2 (6 bases). Trimming removed 4 bases from V and 5 bases from J, with 12 bases in between. The germline CDR1 and CDR2 sequences are MGHRA and YSYEKL. CDR3 length: 14 residues. The CDR3 DNA reads TGCGCCAGCAGCCTGGGGGGTACTCAAAACATTCAGTACTTC. Translated: CASSLGGTQNIQYF.

This clonotype was seen only a few times. This rearrangement joins TRBV5-6 to TRBJ2-7; D call uncertain. The CDR3 extends over 14 amino acids. Germline CDR1 and CDR2: SGHDT and YYEEEE. V lost 4 bases, J lost 3 bases, and 14 bases lay in between. The CDR3 region is CASSHSLLIYEQYF. For the CDR3, the DNA is TGTGCCAGCAGCCATAGCCTCCTGATCTACGAGCAGTACTTC.

J is TRBJ1-6 and V is TRBV4-3, with D uncertain. Germline assignment: CDR1 LGHNA and CDR2 YSLEER. V dropped 0 bases and J dropped 2 bases, with 8 bases sitting between them. The CDR3 contains 16 residues. In nucleotides, the CDR3 is TGCGCCAGCAGCCAAGATTCCGGCGCCTATAATTCACCCCTCCACTTT. Its translation is CASSQDSGAYNSPLHF.

The V call is TRBV20-1, the J call TRBJ2-7; TRBD1 might be the D (6 bases). Trimming removed 1 base at V and 1 base at J, with 11 bases between. The CDR3 is 14 residues long. CDR1 DFQATT and CDR2 SNEGSKA come from the germline V gene (reference sequence). The CDR3 DNA is TGCAGTGCTAGAGCTACAGGGCGGTCCTACGAGCAGTACTTC. Translation: CSARATGRSYEQYF.

This clonotype has more than one count but fewer than ten. The chain links TRBV2 to TRBJ1-2, with D uncertain. Germline-derived CDR1 and CDR2 are SNHLY and FYNNEI. The CDR3 totals 13 residues. The ends were cut back, 3 bases at V and 4 bases at J, with 9 bases in the middle. CDR3 loop: CASSDQGIYGYTF. CDR3 bases: TGTGCCAGCAGTGATCAAGGAATCTATGGCTACACCTTC.

The V call is TRBV6-7, the J call TRBJ2-2; weak D call: TRBD2 (6 bases). TRBV6-7 qualifies as an ORF whose function is uncertain. The length of the CDR3 is 15 residues. The germline V and J ends were trimmed by 2 bases and 2 bases, with 9 bases remaining between them. This CDR3 is CASSYLGLNTGELFF. CDR3 DNA sequence: TGTGCCAGCAGTTACCTTGGACTAAACACCGGGGAGCTGTTTTTT.

This clonotype was recorded at least ten times. The chain uses TRBV6-5 and TRBJ2-3; TRBD1 might be the D (6 bases). V lost 3 bases and J 2 bases, leaving 9 bases between the germline ends. The CDR3 length is 14 residues. CDR1 is MNHEY and CDR2 is SVGAGI in the germline V gene. The CDR3 spells CASSYRDNTDTQYF. Written as DNA, the CDR3 is TGTGCCAGCAGTTATAGGGACAACACAGATACGCAGTATTTT.

The rearrangement links TRBV6-7 to TRBJ2-6, with TRBD1 matching over 7 bases. TRBV6-7 qualifies as an ORF whose function is uncertain. This CDR3 has 14 amino acids. V lost 8 bases, J lost 2 bases, and 3 bases stayed unmatched. The CDR3 DNA is TGTGCCAGCCATACAGGGGCTGGGGCCAACGTCCTGACTTTC. Translated: CASHTGAGANVLTF.

This chain joins TRBV7-9 and TRBJ2-1; D remains unclear. Germline V lookup: CDR1 SEHNR, CDR2 FQNEAQ (reference sequence). This CDR3 has 15 residues. V gave up 8 bases and J gave up 0 bases, with 14 bases separating them. CDR3 DNA: TGTGCCAGCGAATCTGGCCCTAGCTCCTACAATGAGCAGTTCTTC. It encodes CASESGPSSYNEQFF.

J is TRBJ2-1 and V is TRBV4-2; TRBD2 agrees at 8 bases. The junction had 5 bases not matched to a gene; V was cut back by 4 bases and J by 0 bases. This CDR3 contains 16 residues. Germline V gene sequence: CDR1 LGHNA, CDR2 YNFKEQ. CDR3 DNA: TGTGCCAGCAGCCCAAAAGCGGGAGACTCCTACAATGAGCAGTTCTTC. Its protein product is CASSPKAGDSYNEQFF.

The rearrangement uses TRBV2 and TRBJ2-5; 10 bases fit TRBD2. The CDR3 length is 16 residues. Germline V lookup: CDR1 SNHLY, CDR2 FYNNEI. The V and J ends lost 3 bases and 5 bases, in that order; junction bases with no gene match: 9. The CDR3 loop is CASSDLSSGRRETQYF. The CDR3 DNA follows: TGTGCCAGCAGTGACCTTTCTAGCGGGAGACGGGAGACCCAGTACTTC.

The chain carries TRBV7-3 and TRBJ1-2; 7 nucleotides align to TRBD1. The CDR3 loop spans 16 amino acids. Germline loops: CDR1 SGHTA, CDR2 FQGTGA. With V trimmed by 0 bases and J by 8 bases, 12 bases remained unmatched. CDR3 residues: CASSLTPGTDWGGYTF. For the CDR3, the DNA is TGTGCCAGCAGCTTAACGCCCGGGACAGACTGGGGCGGCTACACCTTC.